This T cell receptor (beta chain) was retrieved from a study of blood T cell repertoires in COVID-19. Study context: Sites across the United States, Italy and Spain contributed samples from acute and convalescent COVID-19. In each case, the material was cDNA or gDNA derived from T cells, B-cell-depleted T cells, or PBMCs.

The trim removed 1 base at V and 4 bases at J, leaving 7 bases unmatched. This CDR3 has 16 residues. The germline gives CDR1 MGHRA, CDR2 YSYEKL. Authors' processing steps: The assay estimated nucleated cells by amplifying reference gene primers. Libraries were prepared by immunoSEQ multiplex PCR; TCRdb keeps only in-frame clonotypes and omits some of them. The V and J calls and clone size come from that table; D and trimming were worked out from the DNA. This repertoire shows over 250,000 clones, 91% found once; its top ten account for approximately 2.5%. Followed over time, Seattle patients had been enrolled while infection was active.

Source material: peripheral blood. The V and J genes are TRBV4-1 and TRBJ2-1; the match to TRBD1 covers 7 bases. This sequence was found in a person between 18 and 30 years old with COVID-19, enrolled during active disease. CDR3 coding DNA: TGCGCCAGCAGCCAAGCTCAGACAGGGCTATACAATGAGCAGTTCTTC. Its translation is CASSQAQTGLYNEQFF.